This T cell receptor beta chain was sequenced for a study of blood T cell repertoires in COVID-19. In the original analysis: Amplified reference gene primers provided the basis for estimating nucleated cell counts. Sequencing used immunoSEQ multiplex PCR; TCRdb keeps in-frame clones, though not all of them. The V and J calls and clone size come from that table; D and trimming were worked out from the DNA. The sample contains around 100,000 clones, around 90% of which appear only once. The germline CDR1 and CDR2 sequences are MGHRA and YSYEKL. J gave up 12 bases and V 4 bases, and 7 bases lay outside the gene matches. This CDR3 region has 14 residues.

The specimen sequenced was peripheral blood. The source of this sequence is a human donor with active COVID-19. The donor label of this sample is uncertain. The chain uses TRBV4-1 and TRBJ2-1; 12 nucleotides match TRBD1. CDR3 DNA: TGCGCCAGCAGCCCGGGACAGGGGGCGAGTGGGCAGTTCTTC. Translated: CASSPGQGASGQFF.